The sequence of this T cell receptor (beta chain) was determined in a study of graft-versus-host responses after intestinal transplantation. Background on the study: The study gave all recipients anti-thymocyte globulin induction, then tacrolimus and steroids for about 3 years.

Sequenced by immunoSEQ multiplex PCR; TCRdb stores in-frame clones only, minus some. This table has about 73,000 clones, nearly 90% appearing once. The CDR3 loop spans 19 amino acids. V shed 4 bases and J 3 bases; nucleotides not matched to a gene: 10. The germline CDR1 and CDR2 sequences are SGHRS and YFSETQ. As concerns this clone: Its antigen remains unidentified.

This TCR was recovered from a human donor who was the organ donor for an intestinal transplant. The V call is TRBV5-1, the J call TRBJ2-1, with 16 nucleotides matching TRBD2. The input for sequencing was unstimulated CD8+ T cells sorted from spleen or lymph node cells, taken before transplant. CDR3 protein: CASSPVGTSGGASYNEQFF. CDR3 DNA sequence: TGCGCCAGCAGCCCGGTTGGGACTAGCGGGGGGGCCAGCTACAATGAGCAGTTCTTC.